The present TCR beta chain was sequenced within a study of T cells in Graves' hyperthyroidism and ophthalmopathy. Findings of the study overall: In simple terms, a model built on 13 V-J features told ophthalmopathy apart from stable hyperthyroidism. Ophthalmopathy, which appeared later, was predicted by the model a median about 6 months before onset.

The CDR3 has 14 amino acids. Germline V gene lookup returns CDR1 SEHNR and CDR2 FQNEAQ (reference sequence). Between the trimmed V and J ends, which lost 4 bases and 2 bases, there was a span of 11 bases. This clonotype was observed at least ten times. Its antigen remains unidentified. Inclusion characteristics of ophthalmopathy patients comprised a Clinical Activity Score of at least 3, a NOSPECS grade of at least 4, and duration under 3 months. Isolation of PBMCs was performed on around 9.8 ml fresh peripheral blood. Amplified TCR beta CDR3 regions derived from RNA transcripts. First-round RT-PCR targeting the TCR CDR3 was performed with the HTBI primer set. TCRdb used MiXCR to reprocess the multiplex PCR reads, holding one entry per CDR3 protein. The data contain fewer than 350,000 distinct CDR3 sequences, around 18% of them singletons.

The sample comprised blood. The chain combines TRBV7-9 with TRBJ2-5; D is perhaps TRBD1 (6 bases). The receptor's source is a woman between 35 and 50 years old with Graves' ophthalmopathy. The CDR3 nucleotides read TGTGCCAGCAGCTCACAGGGATGGCAAGAGACCCAGTACTTC. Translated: CASSSQGWQETQYF.